A single sample gave rise to the 31 T cell receptor beta chains below, sequenced in a study of OX40 agonist ivuxolimab in advanced cancers. TCRdb keeps only in-frame clones here, not all; method: immunoSEQ multiplex PCR. The sample has approximately 26,000 clones, 80% seen once. The source material was CD4+ or CD8+ T cells sorted from blood, sampled in a trial of the OX40 agonist ivuxolimab. These receptors all come from an adult with an advanced solid tumor such as melanoma, head and neck, liver or kidney cancer.

The J gene is TRBJ1-2, the V gene TRBV7-2; D gene unclear. Germline V lookup: CDR1 SGHTA, CDR2 FQGNSA. The CDR3 has 12 amino acids. The germline V and J ends were trimmed by 1 base and 7 bases, with 7 bases remaining between them. The CDR3 is CASSLEVGGYTF. The CDR3 region has the DNA TGTGCCAGCAGCTTAGAAGTGGGTGGCTACACCTTC.

This clone turned up a few times. CDR3 coding DNA: TGTGCCAGCAGCCCCTGGACAGGGGACACCGGGGAGCTGTTTTTT. This translates into CASSPWTGDTGELFF. The chain joins TRBV6-8 to TRBJ2-2; 9 nucleotides agree with TRBD1. In germline, CDR1 is MNHGY, CDR2 SAAAGT. J gave up 3 bases and V 6 bases, and 5 bases lay outside the gene matches. The CDR3 has 15 residues.

V is TRBV7-9 and J is TRBJ1-5; D is perhaps TRBD1 (5 bases). V lost 3 bases and J lost 5, with 5 bases in between. From germline, CDR1 is SEHNR and CDR2 FQNEAQ (reference sequence). The CDR3 has 12 amino acids. CDR3 DNA: TGTGCCAGCAGCTTGGGGGATCAGCCCCAGCATTTT. This translates into CASSLGDQPQHF. The full variable domain, rest sourced from reference TRBV7-9 and TRBJ1-5, is DTGVSQNPRHKITKRGQNVTFRCDPISEHNRLYWYRQTLGQGPEFLTYFQNEAQLEKSRLLSDRFSAERPKGSFSTLEIQRTEQGDSAMYLCASSLGDQPQHFGDGTRLSIL.

This sequence joins TRBV19 and TRBJ2-5; 10 positions match TRBD1. Per germline, CDR1 LNHDA and CDR2 SQIVND (reference sequence). V shed 10 bases and J 4 bases; nucleotides not matched to a gene: 9. The CDR3 sequence is 14 residues long. In DNA, the CDR3 is TGTGCCACCTCCGGGACAGGGGAGGGAGAGACCCAGTACTTC. Translated, it gives CATSGTGEGETQYF. The full variable domain, rest sourced from reference TRBV19 and TRBJ2-5, is DGGITQSPKYLFRKEGQNVTLSCEQNLNHDAMYWYRQDPGQGLRLIYYSQIVNDFQKGDIAEGYSVSREKKESFPLTVTSAQKNPTAFYLCATSGTGEGETQYFGPGTRLLVL.

This chain joins TRBV5-1 and TRBJ2-5; 11 bases fit TRBD1. After removal of 3 bases from V and 5 bases from J, the junction contained 9 bases not matched to a gene. The CDR3 consists of 16 residues. Per the germline V gene, CDR1 is SGHRS and CDR2 is YFSETQ. This CDR3 is CASSSDRGPQEETQYF. CDR3 bases: TGCGCCAGCAGCTCGGACAGGGGGCCACAAGAGGAGACCCAGTACTTC.

This clone counts as medium-sized. The chain is built from TRBV27 and TRBJ1-2; TRBD1 is a possible D gene (5 bases). CDR1 is MNHEY, CDR2 SMNVEV, per germline (reference sequence). V was pared by 5 bases and J by 5 bases, with 18 bases between. There are 15 residues in the CDR3. CDR3 bases: TGTGCCAGCAGTCCTTGGACCCCGACAGAATATGGCTACACCTTC. It is translated as CASSPWTPTEYGYTF.

This sequence joins TRBV9 and TRBJ2-5, with TRBD2 as a possible D gene (5 bases). The CDR3 has 14 amino acids. Germline V gene sequence: CDR1 SGDLS, CDR2 YYNGEE. V lost 4 bases, J lost 1 base, and 11 bases lay in between. CDR3 loop: CASSPTGIQETQYF. The CDR3 nucleotides read TGTGCCAGCAGCCCCACGGGGATCCAAGAGACCCAGTACTTC.

By share of the sample, this clone is medium-sized. The rearrangement joins TRBV19 to TRBJ2-7, with a tentative D call TRBD1 (5 bases). Germline CDR1 LNHDA, CDR2 SQIVND (reference sequence). V was clipped by 10 bases and J by 0 bases, with 19 bases between them. The CDR3 contains 15 residues. Written as DNA, the CDR3 is TGTGCCACGACACAGGAACACCCGAGCTCCTACGAGCAGTACTTC. Encoded protein: CATTQEHPSSYEQYF.

This clone was recorded once. The rearrangement uses TRBV14 and TRBJ2-3; 8 bases line up with TRBD1. The germline V gene has CDR1 SGHDN and CDR2 FVKESK. CDR3 length: 15 amino acids. V gave up 1 base and J gave up 6 bases; unmatched junction bases: 6. The CDR3: CASSQGRTGMDTQYF. As DNA, the CDR3 is TGTGCCAGCAGCCAAGGTCGGACAGGGATGGATACGCAGTATTTT. Based on the CDR3 plus reference TRBV14 and TRBJ2-3, the full variable domain is EAGVTQFPSHSVIEKGQTVTLRCDPISGHDNLYWYRRVMGKEIKFLLHFVKESKQDESGMPNNRFLAERTGGTYSTLKVQPAELEDSGVYFCASSQGRTGMDTQYFGPGTRLTVL.

The gene calls are TRBV9 and TRBJ2-7; 7 bases are a match to TRBD1. CDR1 SGDLS and CDR2 YYNGEE come from the germline V gene. With V trimmed by 4 bases and J by 1 base, 8 bases remained unmatched. CDR3 length: 15 residues. The CDR3 spells CASSPWDSPSYEQYF. The DNA for the CDR3 is TGTGCCAGCAGCCCATGGGACAGCCCTTCCTACGAGCAGTACTTC.

The rearrangement links TRBV2 to TRBJ2-1, with D perhaps given as TRBD1 or TRBD2 (5 bases each). V lost 2 bases, J lost 4 bases, and 9 bases lay in between. Germline CDR1 reads SNHLY; CDR2 reads FYNNEI. CDR3 length: 14 residues. CDR3 amino acids: CASSEYGAYNEQFF. In DNA, the CDR3 is TGTGCCAGCAGTGAATACGGGGCATACAATGAGCAGTTCTTC.

The sample holds one count of this clone. The genes are TRBV4-3 and TRBJ2-3; TRBD2 agrees at 14 bases. Germline V lookup: CDR1 LGHNA, CDR2 YSLEER. The CDR3 is made up of 15 amino acids. V lost 5 bases to trimming and J lost 4 bases; unmatched junction nucleotides: 2. The CDR3 nucleotides are TGCGCCAGCAGCGGACTAGCGGGGGGTCCAGATACGCAGTATTTT. It specifies CASSGLAGGPDTQYF.

V is TRBV18 and J is TRBJ2-7; D is undetermined. Germline V lookup: CDR1 KGHSH, CDR2 LQKENI. There are 12 residues in the CDR3. V was trimmed by 4 bases and J by 6 bases, leaving 10 bases between them. The CDR3 sequence is CASSQEQIEQYF. In DNA, the CDR3 is TGTGCCAGCTCACAAGAGCAAATCGAGCAGTACTTC.

The chain employs TRBV27 and TRBJ2-1; D might be TRBD2 (6 bases). Per germline, CDR1 MNHEY and CDR2 SMNVEV (reference sequence). Trimming took off 4 bases at V and 2 bases at J, with 21 bases between the two ends. CDR3 size: 18 residues. The CDR3 region is CASSYSPRAGSPYNEQFF. The CDR3 DNA follows: TGTGCCAGCAGTTACAGCCCCAGAGCGGGTAGCCCCTACAATGAGCAGTTCTTC.

The rearrangement uses TRBV6-5 and TRBJ2-5; D is ambiguous. CDR3 length: 12 amino acids. Looked up from germline, CDR1 is MNHEY and CDR2 is SVGAGI. Trimming pared 1 base from V and 6 bases from J, leaving 6 bases between. The CDR3 nucleotides read TGTGCCAGCAGTTACTTCGGGCAGACCCAGTACTTC. Its translation is CASSYFGQTQYF.

This chain connects TRBV6-6 to TRBJ1-4; 10 bases agree with TRBD1. The CDR3 runs to 14 residues. The germline CDR1 and CDR2 sequences are MNHNY and SVGAGI (reference sequence). Unmatched junction bases numbered 2, after V lost 2 bases and J lost 8 bases. CDR3 bases: TGTGCCAGCAGTTACACGGGACAGGGGGAAAAACTGTTTTTT. Residues: CASSYTGQGEKLFF.

This sequence joins TRBV5-8 and TRBJ2-1; no clear D gene. Germline CDR1 is SGHTS and CDR2 is YDEGEE. V lost 0 bases, J lost 6 bases, and 16 bases lay in between. This CDR3 comprises 16 residues. The CDR3 region is CASSLGRGFSINEQFF. Written as DNA, the CDR3 is TGTGCCAGCAGCTTGGGTCGCGGATTTTCCATCAATGAGCAGTTCTTC.

The rearrangement links TRBV27 to TRBJ1-2; unclear D gene. Germline-derived CDR1 and CDR2 are MNHEY and SMNVEV (reference sequence). Trimming pared 3 bases from V and 1 base from J, leaving 12 bases between. The CDR3 totals 15 residues. The CDR3 DNA reads TGTGCCAGCAGTTTTGGACTAGCAAGTAACTATGGCTACACCTTC. As protein: CASSFGLASNYGYTF.

The rearrangement uses TRBV6-1 and TRBJ1-1; no firm D call. This CDR3 has 11 residues. Germline assignment: CDR1 MNHNS and CDR2 SASEGT. V lost 5 bases and J lost 4, with 5 bases in between. The CDR3 is CASSWATEAFF. In nucleotides, the CDR3 is TGTGCCAGCAGTTGGGCCACTGAAGCTTTCTTT.

In the case of this clone: Since a much larger clone is just one base distant, this may be a read error. The sample holds other DNA sequences that translate to the same CDR3. The J gene is TRBJ1-1, the V gene TRBV14; D is ambiguous. Germline-derived CDR1 and CDR2 are SGHDN and FVKESK. The CDR3 extends over 13 amino acids. The CDR3 loop is CASSQGFYTEAFF. CDR3 coding DNA: TGTGCTAGCAGCCAAGGGTTTTACACTGAAGCTTTCTTT.

With respect to this clone: Additional DNA sequences in this sample encode the identical CDR3. The chain has TRBV19 and TRBJ1-5; TRBD1 matches 7 bases. Germline V gene lookup returns CDR1 LNHDA and CDR2 SQIVND (reference sequence). This CDR3 spans 12 amino acids. Trimming at V came to 8 bases and at J to 4 bases, leaving 2 bases not matched to a gene. The CDR3 DNA is TGTGCCAGTGAACAGGGGAATCAGCCCCAGCATTTT. Translating gives CASEQGNQPQHF.

The J gene is TRBJ1-3, the V gene TRBV6-5; D gene ambiguous. V was pared by 4 bases and J by 4 bases, with 11 bases between. This CDR3 has 14 amino acids. Germline-derived CDR1 and CDR2 are MNHEY and SVGAGI. CDR3: CASSSGRRGNTIYF. The CDR3 DNA is TGTGCCAGCAGTTCCGGCCGGAGAGGAAACACCATATATTTT.

In its sample, this clone is medium-sized. The V call is TRBV6-1, the J call TRBJ1-2; no clear D. The V gene's germline CDR1 is MNHNS and CDR2 SASEGT. This CDR3 is 14 amino acids long. V lost 6 bases, J lost 8 bases, and 19 bases lay in between. CDR3 residues: CASSVHTGLGGYTF. The CDR3 coding sequence is TGTGCCAGCAGCGTTCACACCGGCCTAGGCGGCTACACCTTC.

The rearrangement joins TRBV30 to TRBJ2-6; 7 bases align to TRBD1. Per germline, CDR1 GTSNPN and CDR2 SVGIG (reference sequence). Trimming at V came to 1 base and at J to 2 bases, leaving 2 bases not matched to a gene. The CDR3 loop spans 15 amino acids. CDR3 DNA sequence: TGTGCCTGGAGTGAGACAGGGCCTGGGGCCAACGTCCTGACTTTC. Residues: CAWSETGPGANVLTF.

The gene calls are TRBV25-1 and TRBJ1-4; the D gene is possibly TRBD1 (6 bases). V was trimmed by 6 bases and J by 6 bases, leaving 14 bases between them. Germline CDR1 and CDR2: MGHDK and SYGVNS. The CDR3 is 14 residues long. The CDR3 protein is CASRPPGEYEKLFF. The CDR3, as DNA: TGTGCCAGCAGACCGCCAGGGGAGTATGAAAAACTGTTTTTT. The whole variable domain, filled in from reference TRBV25-1 and TRBJ1-4, reads EADIYQTPRYLVIGTGKKITLECSQTMGHDKMYWYQQDPGMELHLIHYSYGVNSTEKGDLSSESTVSRIRTEHFPLTLESARPSHTSQYLCASRPPGEYEKLFFGSGTQLSVL.

The V gene is TRBV5-4, the J gene TRBJ1-2; TRBD1 is a possible D gene (6 bases). The CDR3 sequence is 17 residues long. Trimming removed 0 bases from V and 0 bases from J, with 15 bases in between. CDR1 SGHNT and CDR2 YYREEE come from the germline V gene (reference sequence). CDR3 in DNA: TGTGCCAGCAGCTTGGCCCCGGACAGTTTTACTAACTATGGCTACACCTTC. Translation gives CASSLAPDSFTNYGYTF. Filled out from reference TRBV5-4 and TRBJ1-2, the complete variable domain reads ETGVTQSPTHLIKTRGQQVTLRCSSQSGHNTVSWYQQALGQGPQFIFQYYREEENGRGNFPPRFSGLQFPNYSSELNVNALELDDSALYLCASSLAPDSFTNYGYTFGSGTRLTVV.

The chain recombines TRBV19 with TRBJ1-1; D possibly corresponds to TRBD1 (5 bases). The V gene's germline CDR1 is LNHDA and CDR2 SQIVND (reference sequence). V was shortened by 1 base and J by 3 bases, with 15 bases between the two germline ends. The CDR3 spans 16 residues. The CDR3 protein is CASSIGRVGLHTEAFF. The DNA of the CDR3 is TGTGCCAGTAGTATAGGCAGGGTAGGGTTGCACACTGAAGCTTTCTTT.

The DNA of the CDR3 is TGTGCCAGCAGCTCTTTTTTCCAAGGCAGGGGGAAGGTCACCGGGGAGCTGTTTTTT. Its protein is CASSSFFQGRGKVTGELFF. V and J are TRBV11-3 and TRBJ2-2, with 7 bases aligning to TRBD1. Germline-derived CDR1 and CDR2 are SGHNT and YENEEA. CDR3 length: 19 residues. The trim removed 4 bases at V and 4 bases at J, leaving 18 bases unmatched.

This clone was recorded a few times. The V gene is TRBV7-3, the J gene TRBJ1-2; possibly TRBD1 for D (5 bases). This CDR3 has 13 residues. Germline-derived CDR1 and CDR2 are SGHTA and FQGTGA. Trimming removed 5 bases from V and 2 bases from J, with 9 bases in between. This chain's CDR3 is CASSNGTNYGYTF. In nucleotides, the CDR3 is TGTGCCAGCAGCAACGGGACGAACTATGGCTACACCTTC.

The chain has TRBV6-5 and TRBJ2-5; D unclear. Trimming removed 5 bases at V and 5 bases at J, with 12 bases between. Germline V gene sequence: CDR1 MNHEY, CDR2 SVGAGI. The CDR3 runs 13 residues. As DNA, the CDR3 is TGTGCCAGCAGTCCATTTCGCTTGGAGACCCAGTACTTC. Translating gives CASSPFRLETQYF.

This chain connects TRBV6-5 to TRBJ1-2, with 7 nucleotides matching TRBD1. After removal of 6 bases from V and 4 bases from J, the junction contained 5 bases not matched to a gene. The length of the CDR3 is 13 residues. CDR1 and CDR2 from the germline V gene are MNHEY and SVGAGI. This CDR3 reads CASRRGQSYGYTF. The CDR3 DNA sequence: TGTGCCAGCAGACGGGGACAGTCCTATGGCTACACCTTC.